Below, 27 T cell receptor beta chains from the same sample are listed, as sequenced in a study of vaccination and CD4 T cells after COVID-19. Their specific antigens are unknown. CD4+ T cells that had been cultured provided DNA sequenced with the Oncomine TCR Beta short-read assay. TCRdb recomputed calls from the PCR reads with MiXCR, one row per CDR3 protein. The table shows approximately 18,000 distinct CDR3 sequences, with roughly 46% occurring only once. Treatment of the sample: 10-day PBMC culture with coronavirus spike peptide pools or control peptides (ViraFEST assay). Sample: CD4+ T cells from blood, cultured in vitro, taken after SARS-CoV-2 vaccination. The origin of the receptors is a human donor who had recovered from COVID-19.

The chain couples TRBV29-1 to TRBJ1-5, with D perhaps matching TRBD1 (5 bases). V lost 6 bases, J lost 1 base, and 7 bases lay in between. Germline V gives CDR1 SQVTM, CDR2 ANQGSEA. The CDR3 runs 12 residues. The CDR3 DNA reads as TGCAGCGTGGGGGGAAGCAATCAGCCCCAGCATTTT. Its protein is CSVGGSNQPQHF.

This clonotype was seen just once. The chain recombines TRBV7-9 with TRBJ2-5, with TRBD1 matching over 9 bases. The germline CDR1 and CDR2 sequences are SEHNR and FQNEAQ (reference sequence). The CDR3 runs to 15 residues. V shed 5 bases, J shed 6 bases, and the junction held 10 bases outside the gene matches. For the CDR3, the DNA is TGTGCCAGCAGCCATGGACAGGGGAGTGGGAAGACCCAGTACTTC. Amino acid sequence: CASSHGQGSGKTQYF.

The chain employs TRBV20-1 and TRBJ2-1; TRBD2 aligns across 14 bases. J gave up 7 bases and V 5 bases, and 10 bases lay outside the gene matches. Germline assignment: CDR1 DFQATT and CDR2 SNEGSKA (reference sequence). The CDR3 consists of 16 residues. The CDR3, as DNA: TGCAGTGCTTATTCGACTAGCGGGAGGGCCTCAAATGAGCAGTTCTTC. Translating it yields CSAYSTSGRASNEQFF.

The gene calls are TRBV28 and TRBJ2-1; 7 bases match TRBD1. This CDR3 has 14 residues. Germline lookup yields CDR1 MDHEN and CDR2 SYDVKM. The ends lost 6 bases at V and 1 base at J; junction bases unmatched: 3. CDR3 residues: CASRGQRSYNEQFF. CDR3 bases: TGTGCCAGCAGGGGACAGCGTTCCTACAATGAGCAGTTCTTC.

J is TRBJ2-1 and V is TRBV19; 13 positions match TRBD2. Germline values: CDR1 LNHDA, CDR2 SQIVND (reference sequence). The trim removed 7 bases at V and 8 bases at J, leaving 5 bases unmatched. The CDR3 is made up of 14 amino acids. This CDR3 is CASTTSGGPYEQFF. DNA for the CDR3: TGTGCCAGTACGACTAGCGGGGGGCCCTATGAGCAGTTCTTC.

This clonotype was found a few times. The chain combines TRBV20-1 with TRBJ2-7; 7 bases are shared with TRBD2. CDR1 and CDR2 from the germline V gene are DFQATT and SNEGSKA (reference sequence). Trimming removed 1 base from V and 2 bases from J; junction bases left unmatched: 8. This CDR3 is 15 amino acids long. CDR3 sequence: CSARGPAGEAYEQYF. The CDR3 DNA reads TGCAGTGCTAGAGGACCGGCGGGAGAGGCCTACGAGCAGTACTTC.

The rearrangement links TRBV19 to TRBJ1-1; the match to TRBD1 covers 9 bases. V trimming: 4 bases; J trimming: 4 bases; junction bases outside the gene matches: 4. Per the germline V gene, CDR1 is LNHDA and CDR2 is SQIVND (reference sequence). CDR3 size: 14 residues. The CDR3 region is CASSNQGQGTEAFF. In DNA, the CDR3 is TGTGCCAGTAGTAACCAGGGACAGGGCACTGAAGCTTTCTTT.

The chain uses TRBV20-1 and TRBJ1-2, with D hard to call. The germline CDR1 and CDR2 sequences are DFQATT and SNEGSKA (reference sequence). The CDR3 is made up of 15 amino acids. Trimming removed 3 bases from V and 3 bases from J, with 17 bases in between. CDR3 loop: CSASRLAGRHYGYTF. CDR3 coding DNA: TGCAGTGCTAGCCGTCTTGCAGGCAGGCACTATGGCTACACCTTC.

The chain has TRBV7-2 and TRBJ1-2; D gene unclear. Germline V lookup: CDR1 SGHTA, CDR2 FQGNSA. CDR3 length: 15 residues. Trimming removed 6 bases at V and 4 bases at J, with 18 bases between. Here the CDR3 reads CASSRASRALYGYTF. Written as DNA, the CDR3 is TGTGCCAGCAGTAGAGCTTCGAGAGCTCTCTATGGCTACACCTTC.

The rearrangement links TRBV24-1 to TRBJ2-3; D is unclear. This CDR3 region has 13 residues. Per germline, CDR1 KGHDR and CDR2 SFDVKD. V shed 4 bases and J shed 2 bases, with 6 bases lying between them. The CDR3 sequence: CATSDGPTDTQYF. The CDR3 coding sequence is TGTGCCACCAGTGACGGCCCCACAGATACGCAGTATTTT.

In this sample, this clonotype is medium-sized (0.01 to 0.1%). The CDR3 sequence: CSASEDSLKAFF. In nucleotides, the CDR3 is TGCAGTGCTAGCGAGGACAGCTTGAAAGCTTTCTTT. This chain links TRBV20-1 with TRBJ1-1, with D possibly TRBD1 on 6 matching bases. Trimming pared 3 bases from V and 9 bases from J, leaving 14 bases between. The CDR3 consists of 12 residues. Germline V gene lookup returns CDR1 DFQATT and CDR2 SNEGSKA (reference sequence).

The rearrangement joins TRBV19 to TRBJ1-5; perhaps TRBD1 as D (6 bases). Trimming stripped 3 bases from V and 5 bases from J, with 11 bases between. The CDR3 has 14 residues. Germline V lookup: CDR1 LNHDA, CDR2 SQIVND (reference sequence). The CDR3 is CASSILGAHQPQHF. The CDR3 bases are TGTGCCAGTAGTATTTTGGGGGCACATCAGCCCCAGCATTTT.

Only a few counts were recorded for this clonotype. The V gene is TRBV6-2 or TRBV6-3, the J gene TRBJ2-7, with D possibly being TRBD2 (6 bases). V dropped 6 bases and J dropped 5 bases, with 14 bases sitting between them. Germline V lookup: CDR1 MNHEY, CDR2 SVGEGT. The CDR3 extends over 13 amino acids. CDR3 loop: CASRNGGSHEQYF. The CDR3 nucleotides are TGTGCCAGCAGAAACGGGGGATCCCACGAGCAGTACTTC.

The gene calls are TRBV7-8 and TRBJ1-2, with 7 bases matching TRBD1. The J segment lost 4 bases and the V segment lost 3 bases, leaving 8 bases of the junction unmatched. CDR3 size: 15 residues. Germline V gene sequence: CDR1 SGHVS, CDR2 FQNEAQ. CDR3 bases: TGTGCCAGCAGCTTGGGACAGACCTCAGGCTATGGCTACACCTTC. Protein: CASSLGQTSGYGYTF.

The gene calls are TRBV5-4 and TRBJ2-3; TRBD2 agrees at 9 bases. From germline, CDR1 is SGHNT and CDR2 YYREEE (reference sequence). Unmatched junction bases numbered 2, after V lost 3 bases and J lost 3 bases. The CDR3 consists of 14 residues. The CDR3 reads CASSSGLATDTQYF. The CDR3, as DNA: TGTGCCAGCAGCTCGGGACTAGCTACAGATACGCAGTATTTT.

The chain carries TRBV7-8 and TRBJ2-1, with 12 bases aligning to TRBD2. Germline CDR1 reads SGHVS; CDR2 reads FQNEAQ. With V trimmed by 2 bases and J by 9 bases, 5 bases remained unmatched. CDR3 length equals 15 residues. This chain's CDR3 is CASSLLAGGPAEQFF. In nucleotides, the CDR3 is TGTGCCAGCAGCTTACTAGCGGGAGGGCCGGCTGAGCAGTTCTTC.

The sample holds a few counts of this clonotype. V usage is TRBV6-2 or TRBV6-3 and J usage is TRBJ1-2; 8 bases map to TRBD1. This CDR3 is built from 14 residues. The V segment lost 4 bases and the J segment 6 bases; nucleotides outside the gene matches: 7. CDR1 and CDR2 (germline): MNHEY, SVGEGT. The CDR3 sequence: CASSFGRGLDGYTF. In DNA, the CDR3 is TGTGCCAGCAGTTTCGGCAGGGGGCTAGATGGCTACACCTTC.

The chain employs TRBV10-2 and TRBJ1-6; no reliable D call. This CDR3 spans 16 amino acids. Deletions cut 7 bases from V and 5 bases from J, with 18 bases between. Germline V lookup: CDR1 WSHSY, CDR2 SAAADI. DNA for the CDR3: TGCGCCAGCACATACAGATTCTCCGGGAATAATTCACCCCTCCACTTT. Translated: CASTYRFSGNNSPLHF.

CDR3 coding DNA: TGTGCCACCCGACTCCGTGTCACTCAGCCCCAGCATTTT. Translating gives CATRLRVTQPQHF. The V and J genes are TRBV19 and TRBJ1-5; D unclear. Trimming took 10 bases from V and 6 from J, leaving 16 bases between them. Germline CDR1 LNHDA, CDR2 SQIVND (reference sequence). The CDR3 consists of 13 residues.

The rearrangement links TRBV27 to TRBJ1-5, with TRBD1 as a possible D gene (6 bases). The CDR3 loop spans 17 amino acids. From germline, CDR1 is MNHEY and CDR2 SMNVEV (reference sequence). Trimming cost V 3 bases and J 6 bases, with 21 bases left between them. The DNA for the CDR3 is TGTGCCAGCAGTTTGAGCGGGGCAGGGGTTATAGGTCAGCCCCAGCATTTT. Its translation is CASSLSGAGVIGQPQHF.

The genes are TRBV11-3 and TRBJ1-2, with D maybe TRBD1 (5 bases). CDR1 and CDR2 from the germline V gene are SGHNT and YENEEA. This CDR3 has 15 residues. The V end was cut by 0 bases, the J end by 2 bases, with 10 bases between. This chain's CDR3 is CASSLDRGGNYGYTF. In nucleotides, the CDR3 is TGTGCCAGCAGCTTAGATCGGGGCGGAAACTATGGCTACACCTTC.

In this sample, this clonotype turned up once. The chain has TRBV6-4 and TRBJ2-1, with 9 nucleotides matching TRBD2. The V and J ends lost 5 bases and 5 bases, in that order; junction bases with no gene match: 7. CDR3 length: 15 residues. Germline loops: CDR1 MRHNA, CDR2 SNTAGT. As DNA, the CDR3 is TGTGCCAGCAGTCTCGAGCGGGGGGCCCACAATGAGCAGTTCTTC. It codes for CASSLERGAHNEQFF.

To note about this clonotype: Because the CDR3 is missing its conserved closing phenylalanine or tryptophan, this is likely a read error. The CDR3, as DNA: TGTGCCAGCAGCTTGGATAACAGGGGCACTGAAGCTTTCCTT. It is translated as CASSLDNRGTEAFL. The rearrangement uses TRBV7-2 and TRBJ1-1; 7 nucleotides agree with TRBD1. Losses at the gene ends were 3 bases for V and 4 bases for J; bases not matched to a gene: 5. Per the germline V gene, CDR1 is SGHTA and CDR2 is FQGNSA. This CDR3 has 14 amino acids.

The chain has TRBV7-3 and TRBJ2-3; 7 bases are shared with TRBD2. From germline, CDR1 is SGHTA and CDR2 FQGTGA. J gave up 1 base and V 2 bases, and 6 bases lay outside the gene matches. The length of the CDR3 is 16 residues. As DNA, the CDR3 is TGTGCCAGCAGCTTAGGGGGGACTACGGGCACAGATACGCAGTATTTT. Protein sequence: CASSLGGTTGTDTQYF.

This clonotype was counted a few times. This rearrangement joins TRBV7-2 to TRBJ2-1; TRBD2 might be the D (6 bases). The ends were cut back, 0 bases at V and 5 bases at J, with 11 bases in the middle. The CDR3 is 15 residues long. Germline CDR1 reads SGHTA; CDR2 reads FQGNSA. CDR3 in amino acids: CASSLAGLTHNEQFF. CDR3 coding DNA: TGTGCCAGCAGCTTAGCGGGACTGACTCACAATGAGCAGTTCTTC.

This chain connects TRBV7-3 to TRBJ2-5, with D possibly matching TRBD2 (5 bases). Germline CDR1 is SGHTA and CDR2 is FQGTGA. The CDR3 has 15 residues. V was pared by 3 bases and J by 2 bases, with 13 bases between. The CDR3 coding sequence is TGTGCCAGCAGCTTCGGACTTGCCGCTCAAGAGACCCAGTACTTC. Translating gives CASSFGLAAQETQYF.

V usage is TRBV19 and J usage is TRBJ2-3, with a weak D call TRBD2 (6 bases). Trimming removed 6 bases at V and 0 bases at J, with 7 bases between. Germline CDR1 and CDR2: LNHDA and SQIVND (reference sequence). The CDR3 length is 13 residues. In nucleotides, the CDR3 is TGTGCCAGTAGGGGGACTAGCACAGATACGCAGTATTTT. Its translation: CASRGTSTDTQYF. The full variable domain, in which reference TRBV19 and TRBJ2-3 provide the parts outside the CDR3, is DGGITQSPKYLFRKEGQNVTLSCEQNLNHDAMYWYRQDPGQGLRLIYYSQIVNDFQKGDIAEGYSVSREKKESFPLTVTSAQKNPTAFYLCASRGTSTDTQYFGPGTRLTVL.